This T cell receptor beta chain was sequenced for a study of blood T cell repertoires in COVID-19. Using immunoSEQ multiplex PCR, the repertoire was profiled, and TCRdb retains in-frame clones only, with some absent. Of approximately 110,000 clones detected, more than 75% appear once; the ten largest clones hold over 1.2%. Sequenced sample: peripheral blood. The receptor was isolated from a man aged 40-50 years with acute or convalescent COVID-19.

In DNA, the CDR3 is TGTGCCAGCTCTCCGTCGAGCCCGGGAGATACGCAGTATTTT. Protein: CASSPSSPGDTQYF. The V call is TRBV18, the J call TRBJ2-3; D is unclear. The V end was cut by 6 bases, the J end by 5 bases, with 15 bases between. CDR1 is KGHSH, CDR2 LQKENI, per germline. The CDR3 is made up of 14 amino acids. Variable domain in full (rest from reference TRBV18 and TRBJ2-3): NAGVMQNPRHLVRRRGQEARLRCSPMKGHSHVYWYRQLPEEGLKFMVYLQKENIIDESGMPKERFSAEFPKEGPSILRIQQVVRGDSAAYFCASSPSSPGDTQYFGPGTRLTVL.